The 29 T cell receptor beta chains in this list originate from one sample, sequenced in a study of regulatory dendritic cells for organ transplantation. TCRdb's table, derived via immunoSEQ multiplex PCR, lists solely in-frame clones and lacks some. The table has roughly 5,700 clones, around two thirds seen once. The sample comprised memory CD8+ T cells from blood. The subset here: CD45RO+ memory T cells. These receptors came from a human donor in good health.

A note on this clone: One junction end does not reproduce the germline sequence, and a read error may be involved. The rearrangement uses TRBV4-1 and TRBJ1-6, with D possibly being TRBD1 (6 bases). CDR1 and CDR2 from the germline V gene are MGHRA and YSYEKL. The CDR3 covers 16 residues. CDR3 sequence reads: CTSSQERGGLYSPLHF. The DNA for the CDR3 is TGCACCAGCAGCCAAGAAAGAGGGGGATTGTATTCACCCCTCCACTTT.

The chain links TRBV5-6 to TRBJ1-1; 7 nucleotides agree with TRBD1. This CDR3 has 13 residues. Germline V lookup: CDR1 SGHDT, CDR2 YYEEEE. V gave up 5 bases and J gave up 4 bases; unmatched junction bases: 5. The CDR3 sequence: CASSPQGGTEAFF. The CDR3 region has the DNA TGTGCCAGCAGTCCTCAGGGGGGCACTGAAGCTTTCTTT.

This sequence joins TRBV13 and TRBJ2-2, with 11 bases identical to TRBD1. V lost 1 base and J lost 5; bases outside the gene matches: 3. Germline lookup yields CDR1 PRHDT and CDR2 FYEKMQ (reference sequence). The CDR3 has 16 residues. CDR3 sequence reads: CASSLEGTGGTGELFF. As DNA, the CDR3 is TGTGCCAGCAGCTTAGAAGGGACAGGGGGGACCGGGGAGCTGTTTTTT. The entire variable domain, with the rest obtained from reference TRBV13 and TRBJ2-2, is as follows: AAGVIQSPRHLIKEKRETATLKCYPIPRHDTVYWYQQGPGQDPQFLISFYEKMQSDKGSIPDRFSAQQFSDYHSELNMSSLELGDSALYFCASSLEGTGGTGELFFGEGSRLTVL.

The chain combines TRBV4-1 with TRBJ2-7; D is unresolved. CDR1 is MGHRA, CDR2 YSYEKL, per germline. V shed 1 base and J shed 6 bases, with 4 bases lying between them. This CDR3 contains 11 residues. The CDR3 nucleotides read TGCGCCAGCAGCCAAGTGAGCGAGCAGTACTTC. Translation gives CASSQVSEQYF.

This rearrangement joins TRBV9 to TRBJ1-3; D is possibly TRBD1 (5 bases). The V and J ends lost 0 bases and 3 bases respectively, with 10 bases between them. Germline assignment: CDR1 SGDLS and CDR2 YYNGEE. The CDR3 totals 15 residues. The CDR3 sequence: CASSVESGFGNTIYF. In DNA, the CDR3 is TGTGCCAGCAGCGTAGAGTCAGGGTTTGGAAACACCATATATTTT.

The rearrangement joins TRBV7-2 to TRBJ1-3; D is uncertain. Looked up from germline, CDR1 is SGHTA and CDR2 is FQGNSA. Trimming took off 3 bases at V and 0 bases at J, with 6 bases between the two ends. The CDR3 is made up of 14 amino acids. In DNA, the CDR3 is TGTGCCAGCAGCTTCACAGTCTCTGGAAACACCATATATTTT. Translated: CASSFTVSGNTIYF. The complete variable domain, with remaining parts taken from reference TRBV7-2 and TRBJ1-3, reads GAGVSQSPSNKVTEKGKDVELRCDPISGHTALYWYRQSLGQGLEFLIYFQGNSAPDKSGLPSDRFSAERTGGSVSTLTIQRTQQEDSAVYLCASSFTVSGNTIYFGEGSWLTVV.

V usage is TRBV13 and J usage is TRBJ1-1; a weak D match, TRBD1 (5 bases). CDR3 length: 16 residues. Trimming took off 5 bases at V and 3 bases at J, with 19 bases between the two ends. Per germline, CDR1 PRHDT and CDR2 FYEKMQ (reference sequence). The CDR3 here is CASSHTGGVRDTEAFF. Written as DNA, the CDR3 is TGTGCCAGCAGCCATACGGGAGGGGTGAGGGACACTGAAGCTTTCTTT.

V usage is TRBV29-1 and J usage is TRBJ2-4; 10 bases agree with TRBD2. This CDR3 has 15 residues. Germline-derived CDR1 and CDR2 are SQVTM and ANQGSEA. V lost 5 bases and J lost 3; bases outside the gene matches: 7. The CDR3 reads CSVSGGAWGKNIQYF. DNA of the CDR3: TGCAGCGTTAGCGGGGGGGCCTGGGGCAAAAACATTCAGTACTTC. Supplemented by reference TRBV29-1 and TRBJ2-4, the full variable domain reads SAVISQKPSRDICQRGTSLTIQCQVDSQVTMMFWYRQQPGQSLTLIATANQGSEATYESGFVIDKFPISRPNLTFSTLTVSNMSPEDSSIYLCSVSGGAWGKNIQYFGAGTRLSVL.

This rearrangement joins TRBV7-2 to TRBJ2-7; TRBD2 might be the D (6 bases). V shed 4 bases and J shed 1 base, with 11 bases lying between them. Germline lookup yields CDR1 SGHTA and CDR2 FQGNSA. CDR3 size: 14 residues. DNA of the CDR3: TGTGCCAGCAGCTACGGGAGAACTTCCTACGAGCAGTACTTC. The encoded protein is CASSYGRTSYEQYF.

The rearrangement links TRBV9 to TRBJ2-3; TRBD2 matches 11 bases. The CDR3 covers 15 residues. The V gene end was trimmed by 0 bases and the J gene end by 4 bases; junction bases not matched to a gene: 1. Germline values: CDR1 SGDLS, CDR2 YYNGEE. CDR3 loop: CASSVEGLAADTQYF. The CDR3 DNA sequence: TGTGCCAGCAGCGTAGAGGGACTAGCGGCAGATACGCAGTATTTT.

The rearrangement links TRBV4-2 to TRBJ1-2, with TRBD1 identical over 10 bases. V gave up 5 bases and J gave up 4 bases; unmatched junction bases: 7. The CDR3 runs 15 residues. Germline lookup yields CDR1 LGHNA and CDR2 YNFKEQ. Here the CDR3 reads CASSWTGGTGYGYTF. CDR3 nucleotide sequence: TGTGCCAGCAGCTGGACAGGGGGTACTGGCTATGGCTACACCTTC.

This chain connects TRBV7-9 to TRBJ1-6, with 8 nucleotides matching TRBD1. CDR3 length equals 17 residues. CDR1 is SEHNR, CDR2 FQNEAQ, per germline (reference sequence). J was trimmed by 3 bases and V by 4 bases; bases with no gene match: 8. As DNA, the CDR3 is TGTGCCAGCAGCTCTTCAGGACAGGGCGGCTATAATTCACCCCTCCACTTT. Amino acid sequence: CASSSSGQGGYNSPLHF.

V gene TRBV7-6 combines with J gene TRBJ2-2; the match to TRBD2 covers 7 bases. V lost 1 base, J lost 5 bases, and 7 bases stayed unmatched. The CDR3 consists of 16 residues. The germline V gene encodes CDR1 SGHVS and CDR2 FNYEAQ. This CDR3 reads CASSLGPAGRTGELFF. The CDR3 nucleotides are TGTGCCAGCAGCTTAGGTCCAGCGGGGAGGACCGGGGAGCTGTTTTTT.

By share of the sample, this clone is medium-sized. The chain recombines TRBV19 with TRBJ1-2, with TRBD1 matching 7 bases. This CDR3 is 15 amino acids long. The J segment lost 6 bases and the V segment lost 5 bases, leaving 12 bases of the junction unmatched. Germline V lookup: CDR1 LNHDA, CDR2 SQIVND (reference sequence). This CDR3 is CASSPEEGAHDGYTF. CDR3 in DNA: TGTGCCAGTAGTCCCGAGGAGGGGGCTCATGATGGCTACACCTTC.

In its sample, this clone was seen a few times. The chain links TRBV4-1 to TRBJ2-7, with TRBD1 matching over 8 bases. Germline-derived CDR1 and CDR2 are MGHRA and YSYEKL. This CDR3 has 16 residues. V was clipped by 4 bases and J by 5 bases; unmatched bases: 13. The CDR3 region has the DNA TGCGCCAGCAGCCCAAGAGGCAGGGGGCTAAGTAACGAGCAGTACTTC. Its translation is CASSPRGRGLSNEQYF.

V gene TRBV7-9 combines with J gene TRBJ2-2; 7 bases match TRBD2. The germline V gene encodes CDR1 SEHNR and CDR2 FQNEAQ (reference sequence). The ends lost 7 bases at V and 5 bases at J; junction bases unmatched: 4. This CDR3 has 13 residues. As DNA, the CDR3 is TGTGCCAGCAAGAGCGGGGAGACCGGGGAGCTGTTTTTT. This encodes CASKSGETGELFF.

J is TRBJ2-7 and V is TRBV5-5; TRBD1 aligns across 7 bases. The trim removed 4 bases at V and 2 bases at J, leaving 9 bases unmatched. The germline gives CDR1 SGHKS, CDR2 YYEKEE (reference sequence). The CDR3 covers 15 residues. The CDR3 is CASSPTGALTYEQYF. CDR3 sequence (DNA): TGTGCCAGCAGCCCCACAGGGGCCTTGACCTACGAGCAGTACTTC.

CDR3 sequence reads: CASSLVGSVITDTQYF. The CDR3 nucleotides are TGTGCCAGCAGCTTGGTGGGTAGCGTCATCACAGATACGCAGTATTTT. The rearrangement uses TRBV5-6 and TRBJ2-3; D might be TRBD2 (5 bases). Germline assignment: CDR1 SGHDT and CDR2 YYEEEE. This CDR3 comprises 16 residues. The germline V and J ends were trimmed by 0 bases and 2 bases, with 13 bases remaining between them.

This chain uses TRBV15 with TRBJ1-5; TRBD1 might be the D (6 bases). Germline-derived CDR1 and CDR2 are LNHNV and YYDKDF (reference sequence). The CDR3 length is 18 residues. V lost 0 bases to trimming and J lost 2 bases, with 17 bases between them. CDR3 region: CATSRDANTGSGNQPQHF. The CDR3 coding sequence is TGTGCCACCAGCAGAGATGCTAACACAGGGTCTGGCAATCAGCCCCAGCATTTT. The full variable domain, in which reference TRBV15 and TRBJ1-5 provide the parts outside the CDR3, is DAMVIQNPRYQVTQFGKPVTLSCSQTLNHNVMYWYQQKSSQAPKLLFHYYDKDFNNEADTPDNFQSRRPNTSFCFLDIRSPGLGDTAMYLCATSRDANTGSGNQPQHFGDGTRLSIL.

This chain connects TRBV6-5 to TRBJ2-5; D unresolved. This CDR3 has 13 amino acids. Trimming took 2 bases from V and 5 from J, leaving 9 bases between them. Looked up from germline, CDR1 is MNHEY and CDR2 is SVGAGI. CDR3 bases: TGTGCCAGCAGTTACAGCGCGGTGGAGACCCAGTACTTC. This codes for CASSYSAVETQYF.

The chain uses TRBV15 and TRBJ2-5; D not certain. Trimming removed 1 base at V and 5 bases at J, with 11 bases between. The CDR3 runs 14 residues. Germline V gives CDR1 LNHNV, CDR2 YYDKDF (reference sequence). CDR3 residues: CATSRGAMEETQYF. The CDR3 DNA follows: TGTGCCACCAGCAGAGGAGCGATGGAGGAGACCCAGTACTTC. The whole variable domain, filled in from reference TRBV15 and TRBJ2-5, reads DAMVIQNPRYQVTQFGKPVTLSCSQTLNHNVMYWYQQKSSQAPKLLFHYYDKDFNNEADTPDNFQSRRPNTSFCFLDIRSPGLGDTAMYLCATSRGAMEETQYFGPGTRLLVL.

This sequence joins TRBV5-6 and TRBJ1-5; D is possibly TRBD1 (5 bases). This CDR3 has 16 residues. Trimming pared 4 bases from V and 1 base from J, leaving 15 bases between. Germline CDR1 and CDR2: SGHDT and YYEEEE. In DNA, the CDR3 is TGTGCCAGCAGCCCGGGACGGGAGGGGAGCAATCAGCCCCAGCATTTT. Protein sequence: CASSPGREGSNQPQHF.

The rearrangement links TRBV23-1 to TRBJ2-1, with 8 nucleotides matching TRBD1. TRBV23-1 is filed as an ORF, its function uncertain. The CDR3 runs 15 residues. Trimming cost V 5 bases and J 2 bases; bases outside gene matches: 5. The CDR3 nucleotides are TGCGCCAGCAGTTTGGGACAGGATACCTACAATGAGCAGTTCTTC. Translated: CASSLGQDTYNEQFF.

The chain recombines TRBV11-3 with TRBJ2-2, with D possibly TRBD2 on 5 matching bases. The CDR3 is 15 amino acids. Trimming removed 5 bases from V and 4 bases from J, with 14 bases in between. Looked up from germline, CDR1 is SGHNT and CDR2 is YENEEA. CDR3 sequence reads: CASSARTSLTGELFF. In DNA form, the CDR3 reads TGTGCCAGCAGCGCTCGGACTTCCCTCACCGGGGAGCTGTTTTTT.

V gene TRBV7-6 combines with J gene TRBJ2-1; D is undetermined. The V gene lost 5 bases and the J gene lost 0 bases, with 17 bases spanning the gap. The CDR3 is 17 residues long. Germline CDR1 SGHVS, CDR2 FNYEAQ. CDR3 DNA: TGTGCCAGCAGCGCCAAGCCCCCGGTGAGCTCCTACAATGAGCAGTTCTTC. Encoded protein: CASSAKPPVSSYNEQFF.

The DNA of the CDR3 is TGTGCCAGCAGCGGCCCAGGCTACGAGCAGTACTTC. Residues: CASSGPGYEQYF. V gene TRBV9 combines with J gene TRBJ2-7, with D uncertain. The CDR3 sequence is 12 residues long. Trimming stripped 3 bases from V and 3 bases from J, with 7 bases between. Germline V gene lookup returns CDR1 SGDLS and CDR2 YYNGEE.

The V and J genes are TRBV5-1 and TRBJ2-1, with TRBD1 matching 8 bases. Trimming removed 2 bases from V and 0 bases from J; junction bases left unmatched: 7. Germline V gene sequence: CDR1 SGHRS, CDR2 YFSETQ. The CDR3 spans 17 residues. CDR3: CASSFRTTGASYNEQFF. CDR3 nucleotide sequence: TGCGCCAGCAGCTTTAGAACGACAGGGGCCTCCTACAATGAGCAGTTCTTC.

This clone was found a few times. The V gene is TRBV6-5, the J gene TRBJ1-6; D not resolved. CDR1 is MNHEY, CDR2 SVGAGI, per germline. V was cut by 2 bases and J by 8 bases, with 13 bases left in between. The CDR3 extends over 15 amino acids. CDR3: CASSYGRSDYSPLHF. The CDR3 bases are TGTGCCAGCAGTTACGGAAGAAGCGACTATTCACCCCTCCACTTT.

This clone was seen just once. The V call is TRBV27, the J call TRBJ2-3; D is unresolved. The V end lost 0 bases, the J end lost 8 bases, and 12 bases lay between the germline ends. The CDR3 extends over 14 amino acids. Germline lookup yields CDR1 MNHEY and CDR2 SMNVEV (reference sequence). CDR3 region: CASSLSDGVTTQYF. The CDR3 bases are TGTGCCAGCAGTTTATCGGATGGAGTAACTACGCAGTATTTT.